This section outlines one T cell receptor (beta chain) sequence together with its context. The target antigen is unknown. These data are taken from a study of CD4+ T cells in melanoma. V lost 3 bases to trimming and J lost 4 bases; unmatched junction nucleotides: 10. Germline values: CDR1 SGDLS, CDR2 YYNGEE. This CDR3 region has 16 residues. Clones were sequenced by immunoSEQ multiplex PCR, and TCRdb holds only the in-frame ones, with some missing. The sample yields roughly 20,000 clones, about four fifths seen once. Study-level findings and limits: Neoantigen-specific CD4+ T cells in melanoma reportedly had diverse differentiation states. A reported correlation linked neoantigen-specific CD4+ T cells to CD8+, macrophage and B cell function.

This clonotype was obtained from a human donor with melanoma. Sequencing was performed on cells from a culture (not recorded whether cultured in vitro). J is TRBJ1-1 and V is TRBV9, with 9 bases matching TRBD1. The CDR3, as DNA: TGTGCCAGCAGCGAATCCGGGACAGGGAGACCCACTGAAGCTTTCTTT. This codes for CASSESGTGRPTEAFF.